Below, 29 T cell receptor beta chains from the same sample are listed, as sequenced in a study of CD8+CD57+ T cells in acquired aplastic anemia. Genomic DNA provided the template from which TCR beta VDJ and CDR3 profiles were obtained. TCRdb fed the reads into MiXCR, producing one record per CDR3 protein. This table has roughly 280,000 distinct CDR3 sequences, 56% appearing once. It was patients with CD8+CD57+ cell expansion by flow cytometry who were chosen for sequencing. Sequenced sample: sorted CD4+, CD8+, or CD8+CD57+ T cells (not recorded which) from PBMCs. These receptors were taken from a human donor with aplastic anemia.

The V call is TRBV10-3, the J call TRBJ2-7; 9 nucleotides agree with TRBD1. Germline V lookup: CDR1 ENHRY, CDR2 SYGVKD. CDR3 length: 14 amino acids. The trim removed 7 bases at V and 6 bases at J, leaving 10 bases unmatched. CDR3 nucleotide sequence: TGTGCCATCACCGCCGGGACAGGGAAGTCCGAGCAGTACTTC. Translated: CAITAGTGKSEQYF.

The V gene is TRBV7-8, the J gene TRBJ2-3; D is perhaps TRBD1 or TRBD2 (6 bases each). V was cut by 5 bases and J by 0 bases, with 18 bases left in between. Germline V gene sequence: CDR1 SGHVS, CDR2 FQNEAQ. The CDR3 totals 17 residues. Written as DNA, the CDR3 is TGTGCCAGCAGCCAGGCCCGGGGGCCGGCAAGCACAGATACGCAGTATTTT. This codes for CASSQARGPASTDTQYF.

On this clonotype: The junction departs from the called germline gene at one end, perhaps through a read error. The V call is TRBV14, the J call TRBJ1-1; 7 bases map to TRBD1. CDR1 and CDR2 (germline): SGHDN, FVKESK. The CDR3 covers 14 residues. CDR3 in amino acids: CASSTGQMNTEDFF. In nucleotides, the CDR3 is TGTGCCAGCAGCACGGGACAGATGAACACTGAAGATTTCTTT.

The chain has TRBV2 and TRBJ2-1; D is uncertain. The CDR3 is made up of 12 amino acids. Germline V gives CDR1 SNHLY, CDR2 FYNNEI. V lost 2 bases, J lost 6 bases, and 5 bases lay in between. The CDR3 DNA is TGTGCCAGCAGTGAACCTGGCAATGAGCAGTTCTTC. Translating it yields CASSEPGNEQFF.

This clonotype has only a few counts. The V gene is TRBV5-5, the J gene TRBJ2-1; 8 bases are a match to TRBD2. The V gene's germline CDR1 is SGHKS and CDR2 YYEKEE (reference sequence). Losses at the gene ends were 4 bases for V and 8 bases for J; bases not matched to a gene: 8. The CDR3 is 14 residues long. The CDR3 DNA follows: TGTGCCAGCAGCCCGGGACTAGTTGTTCATGAGCAGTTCTTC. Amino acids: CASSPGLVVHEQFF.

V and J are TRBV10-3 and TRBJ2-7; 7 nucleotides match TRBD1. V was clipped by 1 base and J by 4 bases; unmatched bases: 4. The germline gives CDR1 ENHRY, CDR2 SYGVKD. CDR3 length: 14 residues. The CDR3 nucleotides are TGTGCCATCAGTGAGTTGGGACAGAGTTACGAGCAGTACGTC. Translating gives CAISELGQSYEQYV.

This chain joins TRBV7-3 and TRBJ1-1; maybe TRBD1 (6 bases). CDR1 and CDR2 (germline): SGHTA, FQGTGA. The CDR3 is 13 residues long. The V end was cut by 6 bases, the J end by 4 bases, with 12 bases between. The CDR3 coding sequence is TGTGCCAGCAGGGACTCAGGGGCCACTGAAGCTTTCTTT. This encodes CASRDSGATEAFF.

Ten or more counts support this clonotype. The chain uses TRBV12-3 or TRBV12-4 and TRBJ2-7; 11 bases map to TRBD2. The ends lost 6 bases at V and 2 bases at J; junction bases unmatched: 9. The CDR3 sequence is 16 residues long. CDR3 sequence reads: CASSITLAGGPYEQYF. Here the CDR3 DNA reads TGTGCCAGCAGCATTACTCTAGCGGGGGGCCCCTACGAGCAGTACTTC.

The V and J genes are TRBV11-2 and TRBJ1-5, with D possibly matching TRBD1 (5 bases). This CDR3 has 14 residues. CDR1 and CDR2 (germline): SGHAT, FQNNGV. The germline V and J ends were trimmed by 3 bases and 4 bases, with 10 bases remaining between them. The CDR3 bases are TGTGCCAGCAGCTTCGGGGCAGCTAATCAGCCCCAGCATTTT. Amino acid sequence: CASSFGAANQPQHF.

The rearrangement links TRBV19 to TRBJ2-3; tentatively, D is TRBD2 (5 bases). The CDR3 extends over 13 amino acids. Per the germline V gene, CDR1 is LNHDA and CDR2 is SQIVND (reference sequence). The germline V and J ends were trimmed by 8 bases and 5 bases, with 14 bases remaining between them. This CDR3 reads CASGPRRGDTQYF. DNA for the CDR3: TGTGCCAGTGGTCCGCGTCGGGGAGATACGCAGTATTTT.

This clonotype was counted ten times or more. The chain couples TRBV12-3 or TRBV12-4 to TRBJ1-4; D not resolved. With 4 bases removed from V and 2 bases from J, the gap between germline ends came to 8 bases. There are 14 residues in the CDR3. The CDR3 coding sequence is TGTGCCAGCAGTTCCCAGATGACTAATGAAAAACTGTTTTTT. The encoded protein is CASSSQMTNEKLFF.

The V and J genes are TRBV19 and TRBJ1-5; tentatively, D is TRBD1 (5 bases). Germline V CDR1 and CDR2: LNHDA, SQIVND (reference sequence). The CDR3 is made up of 13 amino acids. V lost 6 bases and J 6 bases, leaving 12 bases between the germline ends. Here the CDR3 reads CASREGTVQPQHF. The CDR3 DNA reads as TGTGCCAGTAGGGAGGGGACCGTTCAGCCCCAGCATTTT.

Regarding this clonotype: One junction end does not reproduce the germline sequence, and a read error may be involved. The J gene is TRBJ2-5, the V gene TRBV5-1; 8 positions agree with TRBD2. This CDR3 comprises 17 residues. Looked up from germline, CDR1 is SGHRS and CDR2 is YFSETQ. The CDR3 sequence: CASGLVEVPGGRETQYF. The CDR3 nucleotides read TGCGCCAGCGGCTTGGTGGAAGTTCCGGGAGGGAGAGAGACCCAGTACTTC.

V and J are TRBV5-1 and TRBJ2-3; 8 nucleotides match TRBD1. Germline-derived CDR1 and CDR2 are SGHRS and YFSETQ. The V gene end was trimmed by 4 bases and the J gene end by 5 bases; junction bases not matched to a gene: 3. The CDR3 has 13 residues. Here the CDR3 reads CASSITGGDTQYF. In nucleotides, the CDR3 is TGCGCCAGCAGCATCACAGGGGGAGATACGCAGTATTTT. The variable domain in full, with the rest retrieved from reference TRBV5-1 and TRBJ2-3, is KAGVTQTPRYLIKTRGQQVTLSCSPISGHRSVSWYQQTPGQGLQFLFEYFSETQRNKGNFPGRFSGRQFSNSRSEMNVSTLELGDSALYLCASSITGGDTQYFGPGTRLTVL.

The chain carries TRBV10-3 and TRBJ1-5; 7 nucleotides line up with TRBD1. Germline loops: CDR1 ENHRY, CDR2 SYGVKD. The J segment lost 3 bases and the V segment lost 6 bases, leaving 17 bases of the junction unmatched. CDR3 length equals 18 residues. CDR3 region: CAIREGDIVGQTNQPQHF. CDR3 bases: TGTGCCATCAGGGAAGGGGACATCGTGGGACAGACCAATCAGCCCCAGCATTTT.

CDR3 nucleotides: TGCGCCAGCAGTGAGATAGGGGACGGACCCTACGAGCAGTACTTC. It specifies CASSEIGDGPYEQYF. This chain links TRBV10-1 with TRBJ2-7; TRBD1 or TRBD2 may be the D gene (5 bases each). The germline CDR1 and CDR2 sequences are WNHNN and SYGVQD (reference sequence). Trimming removed 2 bases from V and 2 bases from J, with 13 bases in between. This CDR3 is 15 amino acids long.

This clonotype came up many times. This chain connects TRBV12-3 or TRBV12-4 to TRBJ1-5; 8 bases fit TRBD1. CDR3 length: 15 amino acids. The ends lost 1 base at V and 8 bases at J; junction bases unmatched: 7. This CDR3 reads CASSLGQGATEPQHF. The DNA of the CDR3 is TGTGCCAGCAGTTTAGGGCAGGGGGCTACTGAGCCCCAGCATTTT.

The table lists this clonotype with a count of one. The chain carries TRBV9 and TRBJ2-1; D remains ambiguous. V gave up 0 bases and J gave up 6 bases, with 10 bases separating them. This CDR3 comprises 14 residues. The germline V gene encodes CDR1 SGDLS and CDR2 YYNGEE. CDR3 nucleotide sequence: TGTGCCAGCAGCGTAGATTCTCCTCCCAATGAGCAGTTCTTC. It translates to CASSVDSPPNEQFF.

This clonotype was observed many times. V and J are TRBV7-3 and TRBJ2-6, with TRBD1 matching over 7 bases. Per germline, CDR1 SGHTA and CDR2 FQGTGA. The CDR3 is 21 residues long. Trimming at V came to 5 bases and at J to 0 bases, leaving 19 bases not matched to a gene. For the CDR3, the DNA is TGTGCCAGCAGCCCCCGCGCCCCAGACAGGGTCTCGTACTCTGGGGCCAACGTCCTGACTTTC. This encodes CASSPRAPDRVSYSGANVLTF.

Many counts were recorded for this clonotype. The chain combines TRBV9 with TRBJ2-1, with no clear D. Deletions cut 2 bases from V and 16 bases from J, with 10 bases between. The CDR3 totals 10 residues. Per the germline V gene, CDR1 is SGDLS and CDR2 is YYNGEE. The CDR3 sequence: CASSVRGEFF. CDR3 coding DNA: TGTGCCAGCAGCGTCCGTGGTGAATTCTTC.

V usage is TRBV2 and J usage is TRBJ2-1; no clear D. In germline, CDR1 is SNHLY, CDR2 FYNNEI. The ends were cut back, 2 bases at V and 2 bases at J, with 7 bases in the middle. CDR3 length equals 14 residues. The CDR3 region is CASSEQDTYNEQFF. CDR3 nucleotides: TGTGCCAGCAGTGAACAAGATACCTACAATGAGCAGTTCTTC.

This clonotype has a handful of counts. This sequence joins TRBV7-2 and TRBJ1-6, with TRBD1 as a possible D gene (5 bases). V was trimmed by 5 bases and J by 8 bases, leaving 16 bases between them. The CDR3 spans 15 residues. The germline CDR1 and CDR2 sequences are SGHTA and FQGNSA. The CDR3 is CASSLRDSLHSPLHF. In nucleotides, the CDR3 is TGTGCCAGCAGCCTCCGCGACAGCCTTCATTCACCCCTCCACTTT.

The chain is built from TRBV10-3 and TRBJ1-1; 8 bases match TRBD1. Looked up from germline, CDR1 is ENHRY and CDR2 is SYGVKD. The CDR3 is made up of 14 amino acids. The V and J ends lost 5 bases and 5 bases, in that order; junction bases with no gene match: 7. CDR3 coding DNA: TGTGCCATCAGTCTCCAGGGGGCTGATACTGAAGCTTTCTTT. It encodes CAISLQGADTEAFF.

The chain couples TRBV11-3 to TRBJ2-7, with 7 bases fitting TRBD2. The V gene's germline CDR1 is SGHNT and CDR2 YENEEA. V lost 3 bases and J lost 7; bases outside the gene matches: 12. CDR3 length: 15 amino acids. The CDR3 nucleotides read TGTGCCAGCAGCTTTGGGGGGGAGCCGTACAATGAGCAGTACTTC. This sequence encodes CASSFGGEPYNEQYF. The variable domain in full, with the rest retrieved from reference TRBV11-3 and TRBJ2-7, is EAGVVQSPRYKIIEKKQPVAFWCNPISGHNTLYWYLQNLGQGPELLIRYENEEAVDDSQLPKDRFSAERLKGVDSTLKIQPAELGDSAVYLCASSFGGEPYNEQYFGPGTRLTVT.

Concerning this clonotype itself: A junction boundary mismatches the germline segment, possibly from a read error. V and J are TRBV2 and TRBJ2-1; 8 bases map to TRBD1. The CDR3 totals 15 residues. Germline V lookup: CDR1 SNHLY, CDR2 FYNNEI. CDR3: CATSDPKTGANEQFF. For the CDR3, the DNA is TGTGCCACCAGTGACCCCAAGACAGGGGCGAATGAGCAGTTCTTC.

This clonotype was detected a few times. The V gene is TRBV20-1, the J gene TRBJ1-1; maybe TRBD1 (5 bases). The CDR3 spans 14 residues. V shed 0 bases and J shed 5 bases, with 13 bases lying between them. The germline V gene encodes CDR1 DFQATT and CDR2 SNEGSKA (reference sequence). In DNA form, the CDR3 reads TGCAGTGCTAGAGATTTCAGGGTACAGACTGAAGCTTTCTTT. It is translated as CSARDFRVQTEAFF.

This chain joins TRBV19 and TRBJ2-5; 15 bases are a match to TRBD2. CDR1 is LNHDA, CDR2 SQIVND, per germline (reference sequence). This CDR3 has 19 amino acids. Trimming cost V 1 base and J 5 bases; bases outside gene matches: 11. The CDR3 loop reads CASSIAGLAGGTAWETQYF. As DNA, the CDR3 is TGTGCCAGTAGTATAGCCGGACTAGCGGGAGGGACGGCTTGGGAGACCCAGTACTTC. Together with reference TRBV19 and TRBJ2-5, the CDR3 gives the full variable domain: DGGITQSPKYLFRKEGQNVTLSCEQNLNHDAMYWYRQDPGQGLRLIYYSQIVNDFQKGDIAEGYSVSREKKESFPLTVTSAQKNPTAFYLCASSIAGLAGGTAWETQYFGPGTRLLVL.

This sequence joins TRBV20-1 and TRBJ1-1; D gene ambiguous. The CDR3 totals 16 residues. Germline V gene data show CDR1 as DFQATT and CDR2 as SNEGSKA (reference sequence). The V gene lost 0 bases and the J gene lost 2 bases, with 16 bases spanning the gap. The CDR3 sequence: CSARDRRRNFNTEAFF. For the CDR3, the DNA is TGCAGTGCTAGAGATCGGAGACGGAACTTTAACACTGAAGCTTTCTTT.

This clonotype appeared once. The gene calls are TRBV9 and TRBJ1-2; D possibly corresponds to TRBD1 (5 bases). Germline CDR1 reads SGDLS; CDR2 reads YYNGEE. The V end lost 0 bases, the J end lost 3 bases, and 12 bases lay between the germline ends. The CDR3 runs 15 residues. This CDR3 reads CASSVGGRADYGYTF. CDR3 nucleotide sequence: TGTGCCAGCAGCGTAGGGGGCAGGGCGGACTATGGCTACACCTTC.